This TCR beta chain was retrieved from a study of blood T cell repertoires in COVID-19. About the study: Sites in the United States, Italy and Spain provided acute and convalescent COVID-19 samples. T cells, B-cell-depleted T cells, or PBMCs supplied cDNA or gDNA.

Looked up from germline, CDR1 is MNHEY and CDR2 is SMNVEV (reference sequence). V was pared by 3 bases and J by 5 bases, with 11 bases between. The CDR3 totals 14 residues. This clone was detected only once. Source study methods: Amplification with reference gene primers provided the estimates of nucleated cell counts. Method: immunoSEQ multiplex PCR; TCRdb's copy keeps in-frame clones and lacks some. The V and J calls and clone size were taken over from that table, and D and trimming were inferred from the DNA. The table has around 240,000 clones, approximately 83% seen once. The origin of this receptor is a woman in her 30s who had recovered from COVID-19. The sequenced material came from peripheral blood. This sequence joins TRBV27 and TRBJ2-1; D call uncertain. The CDR3 region is CASSLTPQNNEQFF. The CDR3 nucleotides read TGTGCCAGCAGTTTGACCCCACAGAACAATGAGCAGTTCTTC.